Reported below is one T cell receptor (beta chain). No antigen is known for it. Among the donors, all were Caucasian adults who lived in Nashville, Tennessee. Sorted-subset replicate PCR reactions contained approximately 190 ng DNA, corresponding to some 29,000 T cell genomes. The repertoire was sequenced with immunoSEQ multiplex PCR; TCRdb's copy has only in-frame clones and lacks some. Counted here are 2 million to 2.5 million clones, approximately 93% occurring once; the ten biggest clones make up about 0.37%. This CDR3 spans 14 amino acids. V lost 3 bases to trimming and J lost 0 bases, with 10 bases between them. CDR1 and CDR2 (germline): SGDLS, YYNGEE. The source of the sample is a study of shared clonotypes between healthy human individuals. The study, taken as a whole, reports: As a rule, naive subsets had a larger estimated richness than memory subsets.

Sequences were obtained from naive CD4+ T cells from PBMCs. Subset indicated: CD45RA+ positively selected. V usage is TRBV9 and J usage is TRBJ2-7; D remains unclear. The TCR was taken from a man aged 18 to 29 in good health. Some clones in this sample may be carry-over from other donors' samples. The CDR3 DNA sequence: TGTGCCAGCAGCGGAGCCGAGGTCTCCTACGAGCAGTACTTC. It codes for CASSGAEVSYEQYF. The whole variable domain, filled in from reference TRBV9 and TRBJ2-7, reads DSGVTQTPKHLITATGQRVTLRCSPRSGDLSVYWYQQSLDQGLQFLIQYYNGEERAKGNILERFSAQQFPDLHSELNLSSLELGDSALYFCASSGAEVSYEQYFGPGTRLTVT.